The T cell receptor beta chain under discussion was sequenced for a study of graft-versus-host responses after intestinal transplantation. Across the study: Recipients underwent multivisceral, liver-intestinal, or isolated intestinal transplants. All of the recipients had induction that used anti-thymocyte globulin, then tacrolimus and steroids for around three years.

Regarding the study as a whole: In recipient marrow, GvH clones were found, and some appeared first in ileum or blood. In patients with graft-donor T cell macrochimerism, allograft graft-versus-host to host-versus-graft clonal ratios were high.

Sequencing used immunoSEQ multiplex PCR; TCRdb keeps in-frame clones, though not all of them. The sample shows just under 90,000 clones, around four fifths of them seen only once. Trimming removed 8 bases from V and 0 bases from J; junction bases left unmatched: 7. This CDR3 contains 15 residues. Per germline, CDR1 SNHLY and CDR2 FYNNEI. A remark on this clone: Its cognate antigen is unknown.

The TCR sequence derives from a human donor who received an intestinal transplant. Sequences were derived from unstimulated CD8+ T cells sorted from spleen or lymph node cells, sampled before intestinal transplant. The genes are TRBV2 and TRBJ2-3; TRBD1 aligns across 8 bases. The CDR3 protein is CASDRQGISTDTQYF. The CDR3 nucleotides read TGTGCCAGCGACAGACAGGGGATAAGCACAGATACGCAGTATTTT.